The T cell receptor beta chain described here comes from a study of CD4 T cells in relation to SARS-CoV-2 and coronaviruses. Data came from immunoSEQ multiplex PCR; TCRdb stores just in-frame clones and leaves some out. The data hold 30,000 to 45,000 clones, with 88% observed a single time. This CDR3 contains 15 residues. Looked up from germline, CDR1 is SGHRS and CDR2 is YFSETQ. J gave up 7 bases and V 4 bases, and 8 bases lay outside the gene matches. V and J are TRBV5-1 and TRBJ1-4; 9 bases match TRBD1. Sequencing input: memory CD4+ T cells from PBMCs. The receptor comes from an adult with COVID-19. The CDR3 reads CASSTEQGASEKLFF. CDR3 DNA sequence: TGCGCCAGCAGCACTGAACAGGGGGCGAGTGAAAAACTGTTTTTT.